This entry features one T cell receptor (beta chain) sequence. Its target is not known. The entry originates in a study of T cell responses to AZD1222 COVID-19 vaccine. Overall study findings and caveats: Clonal diversity may have been underestimated, and the donors were mostly white British, with more females than males.

The CDR3 length is 16 residues. V shed 0 bases and J 5 bases; nucleotides not matched to a gene: 4. CDR1 and CDR2 (germline): SEHNR, FQNEAQ (reference sequence). Clones were read by immunoSEQ multiplex PCR, and TCRdb kept only the in-frame ones, dropping some. The sample carries 180,000 or so clones, more than 85% recorded once. The source was peripheral blood, collected 28 days after the second AZD1222 dose. J is TRBJ2-1 and V is TRBV7-9; 10 nucleotides match TRBD2. This clonotype originated in an adult who received the AZD1222 COVID-19 vaccine. CDR3 region: CASSLAPSGRDNEQFF. DNA for the CDR3: TGTGCCAGCAGCTTAGCCCCTAGCGGGAGAGACAATGAGCAGTTCTTC.